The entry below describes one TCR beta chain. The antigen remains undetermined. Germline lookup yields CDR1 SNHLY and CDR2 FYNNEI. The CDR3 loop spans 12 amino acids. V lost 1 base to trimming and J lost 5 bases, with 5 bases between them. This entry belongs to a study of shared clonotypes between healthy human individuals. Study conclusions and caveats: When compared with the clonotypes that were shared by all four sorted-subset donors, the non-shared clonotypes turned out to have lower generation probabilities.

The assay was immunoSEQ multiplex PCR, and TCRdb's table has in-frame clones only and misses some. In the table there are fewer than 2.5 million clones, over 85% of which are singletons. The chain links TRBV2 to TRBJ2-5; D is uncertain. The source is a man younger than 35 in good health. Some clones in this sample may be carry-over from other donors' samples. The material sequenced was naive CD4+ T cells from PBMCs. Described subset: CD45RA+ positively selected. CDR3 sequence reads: CASSEDAETQYF. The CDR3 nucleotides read TGTGCCAGCAGTGAAGACGCGGAGACCCAGTACTTC.